This T cell receptor beta chain originates from a study of tumor-infiltrating lymphocytes in oesophageal squamous cell carcinoma. Each CDR3 protein is one row after TCRdb ran MiXCR on the PCR reads. This sample yields 15,000 to 20,000 distinct CDR3 sequences, of which around 40% are seen a single time; roughly 36% belongs to the top ten. In this sample, this clonotype turned up many times. The CDR3 consists of 11 residues. Germline V gene lookup returns CDR1 SGHDT and CDR2 YYEEEE. Between the trimmed V and J ends, which lost 1 base and 4 bases, there was a span of 0 bases. The sample consisted of esophageal tumor tissue. The sequence derives from a male donor with esophageal squamous cell carcinoma. The chain links TRBV5-6 to TRBJ2-1, with D unclear. The CDR3 DNA is TGTGCCAGCAGCTTGTACAATGAGCAGTTCTTC. Translation: CASSLYNEQFF.